The 5 T cell receptor beta chains listed next were all sequenced from one sample in a study of CD8+ T cells in alopecia areata. As the sequencing template, cDNA was produced by extracting RNA and reverse transcribing it. Only in-frame clones appear in the TCRdb table, and some are missing; sequencing was by immunoSEQ multiplex PCR. This sample carries 250,000 or so clones, approximately 61% of them seen once, and the ten largest clones take 1% to 1.5%. This material consisted of CD4+ T cells sorted from blood, taken at week 0. The receptors were gathered from a human donor with alopecia areata.

The CDR3 DNA reads as TGCGCCAGCAGCTTGGATCCCGACAGGGCCTACGAGCAGTACTTC. It specifies CASSLDPDRAYEQYF. V is TRBV5-1 and J is TRBJ2-7; 7 nucleotides line up with TRBD1. The CDR3 runs to 15 residues. Per germline, CDR1 SGHRS and CDR2 YFSETQ. The V segment lost 0 bases and the J segment 2 bases; nucleotides outside the gene matches: 5.

This rearrangement joins TRBV7-9 to TRBJ1-1, with TRBD1 as a possible D gene (5 bases). The length of the CDR3 is 15 residues. V was cut by 5 bases and J by 3 bases, with 16 bases left in between. Germline V lookup: CDR1 SEHNR, CDR2 FQNEAQ (reference sequence). The CDR3 region is CASSPGTFGDTEAFF. The CDR3 bases are TGTGCCAGCAGCCCCGGGACCTTTGGGGACACTGAAGCTTTCTTT.

The CDR3 DNA follows: TGCGCCAGCAGCTTGGTGCGGGGGGGCACAGATACGCAGTATTTT. Translating gives CASSLVRGGTDTQYF. The chain uses TRBV5-1 and TRBJ2-3; 8 nucleotides agree with TRBD2. Germline V gene lookup returns CDR1 SGHRS and CDR2 YFSETQ. The junction had 1 base not matched to a gene; V was cut back by 0 bases and J by 1 base. The CDR3 is made up of 15 amino acids.

This sequence joins TRBV4-2 and TRBJ2-3; 8 nucleotides agree with TRBD2. V shed 0 bases, J shed 6 bases, and the junction held 11 bases outside the gene matches. Germline CDR1 reads LGHNA; CDR2 reads YNFKEQ. The CDR3 is made up of 17 amino acids. The CDR3 region is CASSQDRRRGVRDTQYF. In DNA, the CDR3 is TGTGCCAGCAGCCAAGATCGACGGCGGGGGGTCAGGGATACGCAGTATTTT.

This sequence joins TRBV7-9 and TRBJ2-7; no clear D gene. Trimming removed 2 bases at V and 1 base at J, with 15 bases between. This CDR3 has 16 residues. The germline V gene encodes CDR1 SEHNR and CDR2 FQNEAQ (reference sequence). The DNA for the CDR3 is TGTGCCAGCAGCTTATTGGGTGGAGTCAATTCCTACGAGCAGTACTTC. This translates into CASSLLGGVNSYEQYF.